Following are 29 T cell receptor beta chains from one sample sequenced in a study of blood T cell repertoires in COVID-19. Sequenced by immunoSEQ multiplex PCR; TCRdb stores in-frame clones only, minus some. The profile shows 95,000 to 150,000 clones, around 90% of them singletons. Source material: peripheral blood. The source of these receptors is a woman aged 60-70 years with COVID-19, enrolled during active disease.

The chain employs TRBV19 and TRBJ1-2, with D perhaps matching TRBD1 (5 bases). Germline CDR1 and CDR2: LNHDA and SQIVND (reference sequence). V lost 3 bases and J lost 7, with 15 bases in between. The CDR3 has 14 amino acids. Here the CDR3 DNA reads TGTGCCAGTAGTATCCCGGTCGGCGGGGCTGGCTACACCTTC. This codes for CASSIPVGGAGYTF.

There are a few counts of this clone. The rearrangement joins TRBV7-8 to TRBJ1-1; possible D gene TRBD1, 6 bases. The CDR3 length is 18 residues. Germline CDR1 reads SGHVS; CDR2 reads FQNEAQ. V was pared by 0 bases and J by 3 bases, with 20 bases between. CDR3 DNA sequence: TGTGCCAGCAGCTTAGCGCTCGGACAGCTAGCCGACCACACTGAAGCTTTCTTT. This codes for CASSLALGQLADHTEAFF.

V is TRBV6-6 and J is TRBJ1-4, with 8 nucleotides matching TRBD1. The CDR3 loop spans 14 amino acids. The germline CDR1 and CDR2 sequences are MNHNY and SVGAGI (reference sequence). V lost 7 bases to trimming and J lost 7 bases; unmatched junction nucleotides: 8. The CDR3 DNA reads TGTGCCAGCACTCCGGACAGGGAAGGTGAAAAACTGTTTTTT. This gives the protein CASTPDREGEKLFF.

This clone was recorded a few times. The CDR3 here is CASSLGSGGAKFF. In DNA form, the CDR3 reads TGTGCCAGCAGCTTGGGTAGCGGGGGGGCCAAGTTCTTC. The chain carries TRBV5-5 and TRBJ2-1; 11 bases are shared with TRBD2. This CDR3 contains 13 residues. CDR1 SGHKS and CDR2 YYEKEE come from the germline V gene (reference sequence). J gave up 14 bases and V 0 bases, and 4 bases lay outside the gene matches. Drawing the rest from reference TRBV5-5 and TRBJ2-1, the complete variable domain is DAGVTQSPTHLIKTRGQQVTLRCSPISGHKSVSWYQQVLGQGPQFIFQYYEKEERGRGNFPDRFSARQFPNYSSELNVNALLLGDSALYLCASSLGSGGAKFFGPGTRLTVL.

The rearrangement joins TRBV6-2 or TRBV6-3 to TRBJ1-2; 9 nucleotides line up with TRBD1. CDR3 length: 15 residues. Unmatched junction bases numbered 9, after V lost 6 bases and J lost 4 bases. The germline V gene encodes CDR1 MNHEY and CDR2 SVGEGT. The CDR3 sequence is CASSRTQDRGYGYTF. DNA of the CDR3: TGTGCCAGCAGCCGGACCCAGGACAGGGGCTATGGCTACACCTTC.

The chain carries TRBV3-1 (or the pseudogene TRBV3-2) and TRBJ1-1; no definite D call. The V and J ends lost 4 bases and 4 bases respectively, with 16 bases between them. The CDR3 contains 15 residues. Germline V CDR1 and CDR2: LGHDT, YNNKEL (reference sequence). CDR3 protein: CASSRPSRGGTEAFF. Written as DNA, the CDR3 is TGTGCCAGCAGCCGACCTAGTAGAGGCGGCACTGAAGCTTTCTTT.

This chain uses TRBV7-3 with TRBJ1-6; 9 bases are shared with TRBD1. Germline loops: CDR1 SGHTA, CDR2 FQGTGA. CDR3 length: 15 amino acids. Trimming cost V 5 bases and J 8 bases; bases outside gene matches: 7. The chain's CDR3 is CASSATGGRDSPLHF. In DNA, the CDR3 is TGTGCCAGCAGCGCCACAGGGGGCAGGGATTCACCCCTCCACTTT.

CDR3 in amino acids: CASSSHRDRGTDTQYF. For the CDR3, the DNA is TGTGCCAGCAGCTCCCACCGGGACAGGGGCACAGATACGCAGTATTTT. The rearrangement uses TRBV7-9 and TRBJ2-3; TRBD1 agrees at 9 bases. The CDR3 is 16 residues long. Per the germline V gene, CDR1 is SEHNR and CDR2 is FQNEAQ (reference sequence). After removal of 4 bases from V and 1 base from J, the junction contained 6 bases not matched to a gene.

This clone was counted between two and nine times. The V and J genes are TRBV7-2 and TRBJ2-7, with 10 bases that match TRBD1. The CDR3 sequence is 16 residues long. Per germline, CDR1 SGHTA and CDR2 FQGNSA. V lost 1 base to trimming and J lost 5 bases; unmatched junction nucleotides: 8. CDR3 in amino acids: CASSLGDRGRSHEQYF. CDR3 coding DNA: TGTGCCAGCAGCTTAGGCGACAGGGGGCGGTCCCACGAGCAGTACTTC.

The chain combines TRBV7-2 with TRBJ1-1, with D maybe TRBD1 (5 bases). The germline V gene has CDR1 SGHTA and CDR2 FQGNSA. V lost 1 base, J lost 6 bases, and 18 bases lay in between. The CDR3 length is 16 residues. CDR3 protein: CASSLEPGTGRPEAFF. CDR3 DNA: TGTGCCAGCAGCTTAGAGCCGGGGACTGGGCGACCTGAAGCTTTCTTT.

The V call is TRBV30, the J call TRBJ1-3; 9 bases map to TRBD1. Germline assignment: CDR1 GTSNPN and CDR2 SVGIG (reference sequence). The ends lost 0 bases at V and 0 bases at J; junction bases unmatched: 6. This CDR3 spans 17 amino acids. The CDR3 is CAWSVPDRGLSGNTIYF. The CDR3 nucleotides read TGTGCCTGGAGTGTACCGGACAGGGGTCTCTCTGGAAACACCATATATTTT.

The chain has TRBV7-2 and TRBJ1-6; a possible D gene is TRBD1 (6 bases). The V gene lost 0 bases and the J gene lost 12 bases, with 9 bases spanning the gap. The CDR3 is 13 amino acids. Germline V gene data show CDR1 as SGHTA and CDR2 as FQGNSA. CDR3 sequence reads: CASSLAQQGPLHF. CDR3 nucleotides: TGTGCCAGCAGCTTAGCGCAACAGGGACCCCTCCACTTT.

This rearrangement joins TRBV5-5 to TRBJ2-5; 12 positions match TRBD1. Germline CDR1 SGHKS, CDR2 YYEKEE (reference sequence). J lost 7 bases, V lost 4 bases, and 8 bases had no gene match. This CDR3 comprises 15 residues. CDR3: CASSGTGTGGATQYF. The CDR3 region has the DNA TGTGCCAGCAGCGGGACCGGGACAGGGGGCGCGACCCAGTACTTC.

CDR3: CASNLGTGGFNQPQHF. CDR3 nucleotides: TGTGCCAGTAACCTCGGGACAGGGGGTTTCAATCAGCCCCAGCATTTT. This rearrangement joins TRBV19 to TRBJ1-5; 11 bases align to TRBD1. The germline gives CDR1 LNHDA, CDR2 SQIVND (reference sequence). V dropped 7 bases and J dropped 3; count of bases not matched to a gene: 8. The CDR3 covers 16 residues.

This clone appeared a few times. DNA for the CDR3: TGTGCCAGCAGCTCCCCCGGGGGGTACGAGCAGTACTTC. Its protein product is CASSSPGGYEQYF. The chain joins TRBV7-2 to TRBJ2-7, with TRBD2 identical over 7 bases. This CDR3 has 13 residues. V shed 4 bases, J shed 4 bases, and the junction held 4 bases outside the gene matches. Germline V gene data show CDR1 as SGHTA and CDR2 as FQGNSA.

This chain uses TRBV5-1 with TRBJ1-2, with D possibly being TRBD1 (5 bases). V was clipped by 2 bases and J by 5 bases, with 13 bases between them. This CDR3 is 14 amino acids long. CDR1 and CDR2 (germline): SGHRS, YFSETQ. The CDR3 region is CASSLPQGDYGYTF. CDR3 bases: TGCGCCAGCAGCTTACCCCAGGGCGATTATGGCTACACCTTC.

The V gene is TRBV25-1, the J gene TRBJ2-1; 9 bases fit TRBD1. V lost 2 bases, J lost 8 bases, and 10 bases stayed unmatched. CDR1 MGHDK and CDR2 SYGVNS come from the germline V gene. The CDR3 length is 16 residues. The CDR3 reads CASSETGTGYRDEQFF. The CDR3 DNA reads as TGTGCCAGCAGTGAAACTGGGACAGGGTACCGGGATGAGCAGTTCTTC.

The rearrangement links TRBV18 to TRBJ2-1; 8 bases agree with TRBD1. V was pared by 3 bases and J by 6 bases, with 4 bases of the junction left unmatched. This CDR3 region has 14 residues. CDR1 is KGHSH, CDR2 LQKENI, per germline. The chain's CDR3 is CASSPTTGVNEQFF. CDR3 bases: TGTGCCAGCTCACCGACGACAGGGGTCAATGAGCAGTTCTTC.

Here the CDR3 reads CASSFVRTEAFF. DNA of the CDR3: TGTGCCAGCAGCTTCGTGCGGACTGAAGCTTTCTTT. This rearrangement joins TRBV13 to TRBJ1-1; D gene ambiguous. The V gene lost 3 bases and the J gene lost 5 bases, with 7 bases spanning the gap. The CDR3 has 12 amino acids. Per germline, CDR1 PRHDT and CDR2 FYEKMQ (reference sequence).

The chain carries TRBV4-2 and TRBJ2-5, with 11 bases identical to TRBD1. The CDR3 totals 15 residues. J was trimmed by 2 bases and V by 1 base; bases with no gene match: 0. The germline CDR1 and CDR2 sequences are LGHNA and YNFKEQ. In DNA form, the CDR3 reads TGTGCCAGCAGCCAAGGGGACAGGGGGCAAGAGACCCAGTACTTC. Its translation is CASSQGDRGQETQYF.

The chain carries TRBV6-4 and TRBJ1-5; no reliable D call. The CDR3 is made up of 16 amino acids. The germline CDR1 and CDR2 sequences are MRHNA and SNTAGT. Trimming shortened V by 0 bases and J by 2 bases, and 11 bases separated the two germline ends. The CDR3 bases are TGTGCCAGCAGTGACTCGATACCGACTGGCAATCAGCCCCAGCATTTT. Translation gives CASSDSIPTGNQPQHF.

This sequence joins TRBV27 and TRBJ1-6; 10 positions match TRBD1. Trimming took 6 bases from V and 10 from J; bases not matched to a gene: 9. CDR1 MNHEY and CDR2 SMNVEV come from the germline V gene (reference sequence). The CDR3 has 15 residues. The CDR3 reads CASSFGQGGQSPLHF. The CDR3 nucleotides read TGTGCCAGCAGCTTCGGACAGGGGGGTCAATCACCCCTCCACTTT.

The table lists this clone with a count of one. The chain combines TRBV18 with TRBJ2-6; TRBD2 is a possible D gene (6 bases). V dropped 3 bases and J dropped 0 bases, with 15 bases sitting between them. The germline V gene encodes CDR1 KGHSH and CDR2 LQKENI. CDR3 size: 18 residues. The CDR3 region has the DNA TGTGCCAGCTCACCTACTAGCCACCGTTACTCTGGGGCCAACGTCCTGACTTTC. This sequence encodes CASSPTSHRYSGANVLTF.

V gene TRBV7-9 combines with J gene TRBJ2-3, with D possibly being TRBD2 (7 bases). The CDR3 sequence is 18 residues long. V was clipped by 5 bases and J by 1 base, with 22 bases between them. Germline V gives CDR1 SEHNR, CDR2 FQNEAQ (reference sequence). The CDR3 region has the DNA TGTGCCAGCAGCCACAACGGCGGGGGCCCTATAGGCACAGATACGCAGTATTTT. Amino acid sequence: CASSHNGGGPIGTDTQYF.

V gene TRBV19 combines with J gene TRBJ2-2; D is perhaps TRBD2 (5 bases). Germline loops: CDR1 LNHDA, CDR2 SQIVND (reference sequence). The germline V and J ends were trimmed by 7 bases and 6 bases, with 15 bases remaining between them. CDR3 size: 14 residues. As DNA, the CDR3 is TGTGCCAGTACCCCAACCCACGGGGCCGGGGAGCTGTTTTTT. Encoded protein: CASTPTHGAGELFF.

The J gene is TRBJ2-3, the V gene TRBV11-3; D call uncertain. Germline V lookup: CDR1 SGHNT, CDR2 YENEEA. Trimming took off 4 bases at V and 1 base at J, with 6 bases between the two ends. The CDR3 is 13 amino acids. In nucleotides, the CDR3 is TGTGCCAGCAGCTCTCGGGGCACAGATACGCAGTATTTT. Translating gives CASSSRGTDTQYF.

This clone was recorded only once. In DNA, the CDR3 is TGTGCCAGCACCCGCTCGACAGGGGGCTCCTACGAGCAGTACTTC. It encodes CASTRSTGGSYEQYF. V gene TRBV6-5 combines with J gene TRBJ2-7, with 9 bases matching TRBD1. This CDR3 is 15 amino acids long. In germline, CDR1 is MNHEY, CDR2 SVGAGI. With V trimmed by 7 bases and J by 0 bases, 7 bases remained unmatched.

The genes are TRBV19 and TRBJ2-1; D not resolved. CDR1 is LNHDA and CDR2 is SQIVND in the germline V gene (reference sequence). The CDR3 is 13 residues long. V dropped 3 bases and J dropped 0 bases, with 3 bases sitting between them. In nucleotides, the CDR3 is TGTGCCAGTAGTATTAGCTCCTACAATGAGCAGTTCTTC. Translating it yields CASSISSYNEQFF.

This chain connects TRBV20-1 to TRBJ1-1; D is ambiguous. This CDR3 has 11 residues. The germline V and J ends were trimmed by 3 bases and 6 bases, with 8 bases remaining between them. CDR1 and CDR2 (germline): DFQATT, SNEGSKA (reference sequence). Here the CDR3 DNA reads TGCAGTGCTAGCATCTGGCCTGAAGCTTTCTTT. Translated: CSASIWPEAFF.